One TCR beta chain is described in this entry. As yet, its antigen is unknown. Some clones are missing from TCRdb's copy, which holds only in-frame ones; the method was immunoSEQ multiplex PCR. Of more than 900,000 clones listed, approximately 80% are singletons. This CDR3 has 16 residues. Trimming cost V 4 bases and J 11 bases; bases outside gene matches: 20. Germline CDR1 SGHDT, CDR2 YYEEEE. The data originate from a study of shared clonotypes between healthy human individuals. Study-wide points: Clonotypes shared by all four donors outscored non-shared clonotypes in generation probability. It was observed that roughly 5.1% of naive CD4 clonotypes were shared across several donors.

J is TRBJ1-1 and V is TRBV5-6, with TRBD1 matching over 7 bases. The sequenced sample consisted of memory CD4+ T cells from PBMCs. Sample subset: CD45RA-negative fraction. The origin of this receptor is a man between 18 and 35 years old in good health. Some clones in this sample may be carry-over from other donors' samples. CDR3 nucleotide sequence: TGTGCCAGCAGCCTCCTTTATGAAGGGGGCGCCCCCGGGGCTTTCTTT. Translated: CASSLLYEGGAPGAFF.